This T cell receptor (beta chain) was documented in a study of blood T cell repertoires in COVID-19 (TCRdb year 2020). With respect to the entire study: Samples covering the acute and convalescent phases of COVID-19 were provided by collaborators in the United States, Italy and Spain. Where available, HLA class I and class II types were obtained from metadata supplied by the sample provider rather than from assay-based typing. A de-identified subject ID, COVID-19 status, age in years and sex were almost always included in the sample metadata. The repertoires were made available in a free public database intended to serve as a resource for research on the immune response to SARS-CoV-2. The samples were drawn from two sources: the first 160 participants of the ongoing ImmuneRACE study, and 1,000 to 1,500 subjects contributed by 6 global collaborators. The material from the prospective study consisted of cDNA or gDNA derived from T cells, B-cell-depleted T cells, or PBMCs. Subjects who had been exposed to COVID-19, were actively infected with it, or had recovered from it provided the deeply sampled blood TCRbeta repertoires that made up the dataset.

What the study reported, not specific to this receptor: How much clinical and demographic metadata was included differed by source and by participant, and the metadata was provided uncurated.

Enrolling through a virtual design, the prospective study's participants ranged in age from roughly 18 to 90 years and lived across approximately 25 United States geographic areas. In the prospective study, cohorts were assigned on the basis of participant-reported clinical history obtained from a screening survey and a study questionnaire. For ImmuneRACE Cohort 3, a participant was defined as recovered based on two consecutive negative NP/OP PCR tests, clearance by a healthcare professional, or resolution of symptoms. In the prospective study, whole blood, serum and a nasopharyngeal or oropharyngeal swab were collected from each participant by mobile phlebotomists. Additional blood draws and questionnaires over a 2-month period could optionally be provided by prospective study participants. Before DNA extraction, prospective study blood samples were shipped either frozen or at room temperature.

The germline V gene provides CDR1 SNHLY and CDR2 FYNNEI. V gives up 1 base and J gives up 5 bases, and the segment between their germline ends measures 14 bases. Including cysteine and phenylalanine, the CDR3 has 15 amino acids. Only the CDR3 portion is preserved as DNA: 45 bases, with reading frame beginning at the first base. TCRbeta CDR3 regions were amplified from genomic DNA using the immunoSEQ Assay, a bias-controlled multiplex PCR. Under the source paper's analysis protocol: Nucleated cell counts per sample were estimated from amplification of reference gene primers within the assay. Sequence reads were collapsed and filtered to measure the absolute abundance of every unique TCRbeta CDR3 rearrangement. For each sample, productive Simpson clonality was calculated as the square root of Simpson's diversity index across productive rearrangements. TCRdb holds this immuneACCESS table with in-frame rearrangements only. Some clones are missing; in checked studies, unresolved V genes explain under half, and the rest has no known cause. The V and J calls and clone size were taken over from that table, and D and trimming were inferred from the DNA. Here the sample has almost 250,000 clones; around 89% occur a single time. The top ten clonotypes cover more than 3.5% of the sample.

Remarks on this clone: Its antigen is not yet known. Within one base of it there is no much larger clone, and no base qualities were kept.

Input material: PBMCs or T cells enriched from blood (not recorded which). This clonotype originated in a woman in her twenties or thirties who had recovered from COVID-19. The chain links TRBV2 with TRBJ1-1; the D gene is not confidently resolved. The nucleotides are TGTGCCAGCAGTGAAGGAGGGCACCCGTGGACTGAAGCTTTCTTT. Translated, this is CASSEGGHPWTEAFF. Outside the CDR3, residues come from the reference TRBV2 and TRBJ1-1 proteins, so the full variable domain is: EPEVTQTPSHQVTQMGQEVILRCVPISNHLYFYWYRQILGQKVEFLVSFYNNEISEKSEIFDDQFSVERPDGSNFTLKIRSTKLEDSAMYFCASSEGGHPWTEAFFGQGTRLTVV.